Below are 15 T cell receptor beta chains sequenced from a single sample in a study of blood T cell repertoires in COVID-19. The protocol was immunoSEQ multiplex PCR, while the TCRdb copy is restricted to in-frame clones and leaves out a portion. The table shows about 190,000 clones, with roughly four fifths occurring only once. The sample taken for sequencing was peripheral blood. The receptors were gathered from a woman aged 40 to 50 with acute or convalescent COVID-19.

J is TRBJ1-4 and V is TRBV7-2; D not certain. With 5 bases removed from V and 2 bases from J, the gap between germline ends came to 9 bases. CDR1 SGHTA and CDR2 FQGNSA come from the germline V gene. The CDR3 loop spans 14 amino acids. CDR3 bases: TGTGCCAGCAGCCCTCCCGGGACTAATGAAAAACTGTTTTTT. This codes for CASSPPGTNEKLFF.

The chain recombines TRBV7-9 with TRBJ2-2, with 7 bases matching TRBD1. V dropped 7 bases and J dropped 0; count of bases not matched to a gene: 8. Germline CDR1 SEHNR, CDR2 FQNEAQ (reference sequence). CDR3 length equals 16 residues. The CDR3 protein is CASNDWDSSNTGELFF. DNA of the CDR3: TGTGCCAGCAACGACTGGGACAGTTCGAACACCGGGGAGCTGTTTTTT. Full variable domain (remainder filled in from reference TRBV7-9 and TRBJ2-2): DTGVSQNPRHKITKRGQNVTFRCDPISEHNRLYWYRQTLGQGPEFLTYFQNEAQLEKSRLLSDRFSAERPKGSFSTLEIQRTEQGDSAMYLCASNDWDSSNTGELFFGEGSRLTVL.

This clone has only a few counts. The J gene is TRBJ2-5, the V gene TRBV24-1; 16 bases fit TRBD2. Germline trimming cut 0 bases from V and 5 bases from J; bases unmatched to any gene: 5. This CDR3 is built from 18 residues. Germline CDR1 KGHDR, CDR2 SFDVKD. DNA of the CDR3: TGTGCCACCAGTGATTTGCGTGGGACTAGCGGGAGGGCTGAGACCCAGTACTTC. Translated: CATSDLRGTSGRAETQYF.

Of note for this clone: Distinct nucleotide sequences in the sample also encode this CDR3. V gene TRBV6-5 combines with J gene TRBJ1-2; 7 bases map to TRBD1. The CDR3 totals 13 residues. V was pared by 6 bases and J by 3 bases, with 4 bases of the junction left unmatched. Per germline, CDR1 MNHEY and CDR2 SVGAGI. The CDR3 spells CASRYGTDYGYTF. CDR3 nucleotide sequence: TGTGCCAGCAGATACGGGACAGACTATGGCTACACCTTC.

The gene calls are TRBV6-5 and TRBJ2-5, with D perhaps TRBD2 (5 bases). Germline CDR1 and CDR2: MNHEY and SVGAGI. The ends were cut back, 2 bases at V and 0 bases at J, with 7 bases in the middle. The CDR3 is 14 residues long. In nucleotides, the CDR3 is TGTGCCAGCAGTTACCCAGCGGACCAAGAGACCCAGTACTTC. It encodes CASSYPADQETQYF.

The chain links TRBV6-5 to TRBJ1-3, with TRBD1 identical over 8 bases. This CDR3 is built from 15 residues. Germline CDR1 reads MNHEY; CDR2 reads SVGAGI. Trimming took 8 bases from V and 2 from J; bases not matched to a gene: 8. The CDR3 DNA follows: TGTGCCAGCGATGGACAGGGAGTTACTGGAAACACCATATATTTT. Its protein is CASDGQGVTGNTIYF.

This clone was seen more than once but under ten times. The chain links TRBV19 to TRBJ1-2; 7 positions match TRBD1. The ends lost 6 bases at V and 2 bases at J; junction bases unmatched: 0. Germline V gene lookup returns CDR1 LNHDA and CDR2 SQIVND (reference sequence). This CDR3 comprises 12 residues. The CDR3, as DNA: TGTGCCAGTAGGACAGGGAACTATGGCTACACCTTC. Protein: CASRTGNYGYTF.

V and J are TRBV2 and TRBJ1-2; 7 bases fit TRBD1. V shed 6 bases, J shed 8 bases, and the junction held 9 bases outside the gene matches. The CDR3 spans 13 residues. CDR1 and CDR2 (germline): SNHLY, FYNNEI. CDR3 in amino acids: CASSVTGQGGYTF. CDR3 in DNA: TGTGCCAGCAGCGTGACAGGGCAGGGGGGCTACACCTTC.

The chain uses TRBV29-1 and TRBJ2-1; D might be TRBD2 (5 bases). This CDR3 has 15 residues. Trimming removed 4 bases at V and 0 bases at J, with 13 bases between. The germline V gene has CDR1 SQVTM and CDR2 ANQGSEA. The CDR3 coding sequence is TGCAGCGTTGTTAGCGACCGGGACTCCTACAATGAGCAGTTCTTC. Translation: CSVVSDRDSYNEQFF.

This clone was picked up a small number of times. The genes are TRBV28 and TRBJ1-5; maybe TRBD1 (5 bases). Germline loops: CDR1 MDHEN, CDR2 SYDVKM. V lost 6 bases to trimming and J lost 6 bases, with 6 bases between them. The CDR3 consists of 11 residues. This CDR3 is CASRGVQPQHF. The CDR3, as DNA: TGTGCCAGCAGAGGGGTTCAGCCCCAGCATTTT.

On this clone: This CDR3 is also generated by other DNA sequences in the sample. The chain employs TRBV28 and TRBJ2-5; D ambiguous. The V and J ends lost 3 bases and 2 bases respectively, with 7 bases between them. The CDR3 length is 13 residues. Germline assignment: CDR1 MDHEN and CDR2 SYDVKM. The CDR3 DNA is TGTGCCAGCAGTTTGAGGCCTCAAGAGACCCAGTACTTC. Protein product: CASSLRPQETQYF.

As DNA, the CDR3 is TGTGCCAGCGACCCGGGTCGGGGAACGGGACACAGCACCAATGAGCAGTTCTTC. Protein sequence: CASDPGRGTGHSTNEQFF. The chain uses TRBV3-1 (or the pseudogene TRBV3-2) and TRBJ2-1; D is possibly TRBD1 (6 bases). V lost 8 bases to trimming and J lost 6 bases, with 29 bases between them. Germline V gives CDR1 LGHDT, CDR2 YNNKEL (reference sequence). CDR3 length: 18 amino acids.

The chain recombines TRBV30 with TRBJ1-4; 7 nucleotides agree with TRBD1. The CDR3 spans 14 residues. Germline loops: CDR1 GTSNPN, CDR2 SVGIG (reference sequence). The V and J ends lost 2 bases and 6 bases, in that order; junction bases with no gene match: 6. The DNA of the CDR3 is TGTGCCTGGAGTCCGACAGGGTTTTATGAAAAACTGTTTTTT. Its translation is CAWSPTGFYEKLFF.

This chain joins TRBV5-8 and TRBJ2-6, with D tentatively TRBD2 (5 bases). This CDR3 spans 19 amino acids. Germline CDR1 is SGHTS and CDR2 is YDEGEE. The V end was cut by 4 bases, the J end by 0 bases, with 20 bases between. CDR3 in amino acids: CASSPLPGDKSSGANVLTF. CDR3 in DNA: TGTGCCAGCAGCCCTCTCCCCGGGGATAAGAGCTCTGGGGCCAACGTCCTGACTTTC.

The CDR3 region has the DNA TGTGCCAGCAGCCGCCGGGATGGGAAACTGTTTTTT. Its translation: CASSRRDGKLFF. This chain uses TRBV6-5 with TRBJ1-4, with D hard to call. Trimming removed 6 bases at V and 11 bases at J, with 13 bases between. The CDR3 covers 12 residues. Germline CDR1 and CDR2: MNHEY and SVGAGI.